This entry lists 16 T cell receptor beta chains sequenced from one sample in a study of tumor-infiltrating lymphocytes in primary liver carcinoma. Investigators took RNA and DNA out together from approximately 22-30 mg of unsorted bulk tissue. From 450 to 600 ng total RNA, TCR beta cDNA was generated with a primer in the constant region. Libraries covering TCR beta were generated through three nested multiplex PCR rounds (using a slightly modified ARM-PCR). The study ran its first two PCR rounds for 9 to 10 cycles each, using TRBV1-TRBV30 forward primers and a C-beta reverse primer. MiXCR, run by TCRdb on the multiplex PCR reads, gives a single entry per CDR3 protein. Among under 85,000 distinct CDR3 sequences listed, about three quarters were seen once. The sequenced material came from liver tumor tissue from sampling region 1. Subset here: tumor region T1, superior pole. These receptors came from a man in his forties or fifties with primary liver carcinoma and hepatitis B virus infection.

This clonotype showed up just a few times. The chain carries TRBV15 and TRBJ1-1, with unresolved D. V was cut by 0 bases and J by 4 bases, with 6 bases left in between. Germline CDR1 and CDR2: LNHNV and YYDKDF (reference sequence). This CDR3 is 13 amino acids long. CDR3 amino acids: CATSRDPSTEAFF. Here the CDR3 DNA reads TGTGCCACCAGCAGAGATCCGAGCACTGAAGCTTTCTTT.

Concerning this clonotype: Mismatch with germline at one junction end may stem from a read error. This sequence joins TRBV11-2 and TRBJ1-1; the match to TRBD1 covers 10 bases. Germline loops: CDR1 SGHAT, CDR2 FQNNGV. The CDR3 has 17 amino acids. The CDR3 DNA reads TGTGCCAGCAGCCGAATGGGGGGACAGGGGTTCGGCACTGAACCATTCTTC. This encodes CASSRMGGQGFGTEPFF.

This clonotype was seen ten or more times. The rearrangement uses TRBV5-5 and TRBJ1-5; TRBD1 is a possible D gene (6 bases). The germline V and J ends were trimmed by 1 base and 3 bases, with 11 bases remaining between them. CDR1 is SGHKS and CDR2 is YYEKEE in the germline V gene (reference sequence). The CDR3 is made up of 15 amino acids. This CDR3 reads CASSLRGGYNQPQHF. The CDR3 DNA is TGTGCCAGCAGCTTGAGGGGGGGTTACAATCAGCCCCAGCATTTT.

The count of this clonotype is one. Mismatch with germline at one junction end may stem from a read error. This chain connects TRBV6-2 or TRBV6-3 to TRBJ1-1; D call uncertain. Germline V gene data show CDR1 as MNHEY and CDR2 as SVGEGT. The CDR3 totals 13 residues. The CDR3 DNA reads TGTGCCAGCAGTTACCGAGAGAACATTGAAGCTTTCTTT. As protein: CASSYRENIEAFF.

Comment on this clonotype: A much larger clone sits a single nucleotide away, making a read error possible. The rearrangement links TRBV5-6 to TRBJ1-6; D not certain. The CDR3 extends over 11 amino acids. Between the trimmed V and J ends, which lost 6 bases and 13 bases, there was a span of 11 bases. Germline loops: CDR1 SGHDT, CDR2 YYEEEE. The CDR3 sequence: CASIQMGPLHF. CDR3 nucleotides: TGTGCCAGCATCCAGATGGGGCCCCTCCACTTT. Full variable domain (remainder filled in from reference TRBV5-6 and TRBJ1-6): DAGVTQSPTHLIKTRGQQVTLRCSPKSGHDTVSWYQQALGQGPQFIFQYYEEEERQRGNFPDRFSGHQFPNYSSELNVNALLLGDSALYLCASIQMGPLHFGNGTRLTVT.

As regards this clonotype: A much larger clone sits a single nucleotide away, making a read error possible. CDR3 coding DNA: TGTGCCGGCGCTTGGGAGGTAAATGAGCAGTCCTTC. Its protein is CAGAWEVNEQSF. The chain links TRBV30 to TRBJ2-1, with a tentative D call TRBD2 (6 bases). Germline CDR1 GTSNPN, CDR2 SVGIG (reference sequence). This CDR3 is built from 12 residues.

This clonotype has only a few counts. The chain employs TRBV7-6 and TRBJ1-2; tentative D call: TRBD1 (5 bases). Germline V gives CDR1 SGHVS, CDR2 FNYEAQ. The CDR3 runs 14 residues. Trimming took off 1 base at V and 6 bases at J, with 12 bases between the two ends. CDR3 in DNA: TGTGCCAGCAGCTTAGTTCCCCAGGGTGATGGCTACACCTTC. Translating gives CASSLVPQGDGYTF.

To note about this clonotype: The junction and the germline gene differ at one end; a read error may be behind it. The gene calls are TRBV4-1 and TRBJ2-1; tentative D call: TRBD1 (6 bases). Germline CDR1 is MGHRA and CDR2 is YSYEKL. The CDR3 length is 13 residues. In DNA, the CDR3 is TGCGCCAGTAGCCAAGCCCCCCAGGGGGAGCAGTTCTTC. Translation: CASSQAPQGEQFF.

This clonotype has a handful of counts. An end of the junction does not agree with germline; a read error may underlie this. Written as DNA, the CDR3 is TGTGCCAGCACCCCCTTCCTGGACAGGGTGGAACGGTACGGTGAGCAGTTCTTT. Translated: CASTPFLDRVERYGEQFF. This chain links TRBV14 with TRBJ2-1, with 8 bases lining up with TRBD1. Germline CDR1 is SGHDN and CDR2 is FVKESK. This CDR3 has 18 residues.

This rearrangement joins TRBV6-6 to TRBJ2-3, with TRBD1 matching 8 bases. V shed 2 bases and J 6 bases; nucleotides not matched to a gene: 13. This CDR3 comprises 17 residues. From germline, CDR1 is MNHNY and CDR2 SVGAGI (reference sequence). The CDR3 nucleotides read TGTGCCAGCAGTTACGTCTGGGCCAGGGGGCTGACGGATACGCAGTATTTT. Amino acid sequence: CASSYVWARGLTDTQYF.

To note about this clonotype: The junction shows a germline mismatch at one end, possibly a read error. The CDR3 sequence: CASSFIPGSPNSPLHF. DNA of the CDR3: TGTGCCAGCAGTTTCATTCCCGGAAGTCCTAATTCACCCCTCCATTTT. This chain joins TRBV6-5 and TRBJ1-6; D gene uncertain. Germline V gene lookup returns CDR1 MNHEY and CDR2 SVGAGI. The CDR3 extends over 16 amino acids.

Comment on this clonotype: Compared with germline, one end of the junction differs, possibly owing to a read error. The chain combines TRBV11-2 with TRBJ2-1; unclear D gene. The CDR3 extends over 13 amino acids. Germline V lookup: CDR1 SGHAT, CDR2 FQNNGV. For the CDR3, the DNA is TGTGACAGCAGCTTGAATCATGCCTATGAGCAGTTCTTC. Protein product: CDSSLNHAYEQFF.

In this sample, this clonotype turned up many times. V usage is TRBV7-9 and J usage is TRBJ2-5, with D hard to call. Per the germline V gene, CDR1 is SEHNR and CDR2 is FQNEAQ (reference sequence). Trimming removed 0 bases at V and 5 bases at J, with 10 bases between. The CDR3 length is 14 residues. CDR3 sequence (DNA): TGTGCCAGCAGCTTAGCAACTGGGTATGAGACCCAGTACTTC. This codes for CASSLATGYETQYF.

A note on this clonotype: Germline and junction disagree at one end, which may indicate a read error. The V call is TRBV6-6, the J call TRBJ2-7, with D perhaps TRBD1 (6 bases). Per the germline V gene, CDR1 is MNHNY and CDR2 is SVGAGI (reference sequence). The CDR3 covers 15 residues. The CDR3 region is CASSGGHTGYYEHYF. CDR3 bases: TGTGCCAGCAGTGGGGGACATACAGGGTATTACGAGCACTACTTC.

Details on this clonotype: A read error may be the cause here, since a much bigger clone is one base away. The V call is TRBV6-5, the J call TRBJ2-3, with 9 bases lining up with TRBD1. Germline V gene lookup returns CDR1 MNHEY and CDR2 SVGAGI. There are 14 residues in the CDR3. This CDR3 reads CASSRGQGTVTQYF. The DNA for the CDR3 is TGTGCCAGCAGCCGGGGACAGGGCACAGTTACGCAGTATTTT.

As regards this clonotype: Since the CDR3 does not end with the conserved phenylalanine or tryptophan, this likely comes from a read error. The CDR3 is CASSSRTGGMDTQYL. CDR3 sequence (DNA): TGTGCCAGCAGCTCCCGGACAGGAGGCATGGATACGCAGTATCTT. V and J are TRBV11-2 and TRBJ2-3; 7 positions match TRBD1. V shed 4 bases and J 6 bases; nucleotides not matched to a gene: 10. CDR1 and CDR2 from the germline V gene are SGHAT and FQNNGV. This CDR3 has 15 amino acids.